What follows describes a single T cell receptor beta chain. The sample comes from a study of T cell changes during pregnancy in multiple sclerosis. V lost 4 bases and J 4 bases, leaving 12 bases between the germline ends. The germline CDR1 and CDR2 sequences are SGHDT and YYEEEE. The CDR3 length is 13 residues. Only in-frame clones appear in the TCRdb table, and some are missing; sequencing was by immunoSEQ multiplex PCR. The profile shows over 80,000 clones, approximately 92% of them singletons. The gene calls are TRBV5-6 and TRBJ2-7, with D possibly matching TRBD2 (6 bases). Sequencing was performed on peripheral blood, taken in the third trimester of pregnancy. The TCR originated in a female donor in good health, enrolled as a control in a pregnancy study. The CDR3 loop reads CASSHWRDYEQYF. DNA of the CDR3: TGTGCCAGCAGCCATTGGAGGGATTACGAGCAGTACTTC.